One sample yielded the 3 T cell receptor beta chains listed below, sequenced in a study of cytomegalovirus exposure and HLA in healthy donors. Amplification used 60 Vbeta primers and 13 Jbeta primers. Here immunoSEQ multiplex PCR was the method, and the copy in TCRdb shows in-frame clones only, minus some. The sample comprises roughly 78,000 clones, roughly 60% of which are singletons, and less than 7.5% rests with the top ten. The sequenced sample was PBMCs. All receptors come from a man aged 25-45 years in good health and CMV-seropositive.

The chain combines TRBV6-1 with TRBJ2-7; TRBD2 matches at 9 bases. The CDR3 consists of 15 residues. Germline values: CDR1 MNHNS, CDR2 SASEGT. The trim removed 2 bases at V and 6 bases at J, leaving 8 bases unmatched. CDR3 nucleotides: TGTGCCAGCAGTGAATACAGCGGGAGGTCGTCCGAGCAGTACTTC. Translating gives CASSEYSGRSSEQYF.

This clone appeared a single time. The chain employs TRBV5-1 and TRBJ2-7; TRBD1 is a possible D gene (6 bases). The length of the CDR3 is 12 residues. From germline, CDR1 is SGHRS and CDR2 YFSETQ. The V end was cut by 1 base, the J end by 6 bases, with 8 bases between. CDR3 protein: CASSLQGSEQYF. In nucleotides, the CDR3 is TGCGCCAGCAGCTTGCAGGGGAGCGAGCAGTACTTC.

This clone was seen a handful of times. The chain recombines TRBV5-1 with TRBJ1-4; D unclear. The germline CDR1 and CDR2 sequences are SGHRS and YFSETQ. With 0 bases removed from V and 4 bases from J, the gap between germline ends came to 10 bases. The CDR3 is 15 amino acids. CDR3 nucleotide sequence: TGCGCCAGCAGCTTGGGCAACCAGTATAATGAAAAACTGTTTTTT. Amino acids: CASSLGNQYNEKLFF.